The rows below give T cell receptor beta chains drawn from one sample of a study of blood T cell repertoires in COVID-19. Using immunoSEQ multiplex PCR, the repertoire was profiled, and TCRdb retains in-frame clones only, with some absent. The table records fewer than 400,000 clones, 85% of them present only once. Sample: peripheral blood. The receptors originated from a woman between 18 and 29 years old with acute or convalescent COVID-19. Each CDR3 is given with its conserved first and last residue. D genes are given only for firm matches. Clone size is shown for a subset of rows, as once, few, many or a class of expanded clone.

>TRBJ1-5|-|TRBV28|TRBD1
TGTGCCGGAGCCAGGACAGGGAGGGATCAGCCCCAGCATTTT
CAGARTGRDQPQHF
>TRBJ2-1|-|TRBV7-8|TRBD1
TGTGCCAGCAGCCAAAAGGGGGCTTACTACAATGAGCAGTTCTTC
CASSQKGAYYNEQFF
>TRBJ2-3|-|TRBV27|TRBD1
TGTGCCAGCAACCCGGGACAGGGGATCGATACGCAGTATTTT
CASNPGQGIDTQYF
>TRBJ1-1|-|TRBV6-2/TRBV6-3|-
TGTGCCAGCAGTTACTCGCGAGAGGGCACTGAAGCTTTCTTT
CASSYSREGTEAFF
>TRBJ2-1|-|TRBV2|-
TGTGCCAGCAGTGAGGGCTTAGTACCCTACAATGAGCAGTTCTTC
CASSEGLVPYNEQFF
>TRBJ1-1|-|TRBV5-1|-
TGCGCCAGCAGCCCGGACGGCGGGACTGAAGCTTTCTTT
CASSPDGGTEAFF
>TRBJ1-5|few|TRBV5-8|TRBD1
TGTGCCAGCAGCGATCAGGGGACAGGTTACAGCAATCAGCCCCAGCATTTT
CASSDQGTGYSNQPQHF
>TRBJ1-1|-|TRBV2|-
TGTGCCAGCCCGGCGGCGGTGGGCACTGAAGCTTTCTTT
CASPAAVGTEAFF
>TRBJ1-5|-|TRBV9|-
TGTGCCAGCAGCGTCGCAGGGGATTCGCCCCAGCATTTT
CASSVAGDSPQHF
>TRBJ2-3|-|TRBV5-1|TRBD2
TGCGCCAGCAGCTCCAGACTAGCGGGGGGCACAGATACGCAGTATTTT
CASSSRLAGGTDTQYF
>TRBJ1-5|-|TRBV19|-
TGTGCCAGTAGTTCTGTTGCAGGAATCAATCAGCCCCAGCATTTT
CASSSVAGINQPQHF
>TRBJ2-7|-|TRBV30|TRBD2
TGTGCCTGGAGCAGGACTAGCGGGGGGCCCCTCGGCGAGCAGTACTTC
CAWSRTSGGPLGEQYF
>TRBJ2-7|-|TRBV5-4|TRBD1
TGTGCCAGCAGCTTACAGGGGGTCGAGCAGTACTTC
CASSLQGVEQYF
>TRBJ2-3|-|TRBV10-3|TRBD1
TGTGCCATCAGTGCAGGGGGACCCACAGATACGCAGTATTTT
CAISAGGPTDTQYF
>TRBJ1-2|-|TRBV28|-
TGTGCCAGCAGTCCAGGGACATATGGCTACACCTTC
CASSPGTYGYTF
>TRBJ1-1|-|TRBV27|-
TGTGCCAGCAGTTCAGGGACTGCGCGGACTGAAGCTTTCTTT
CASSSGTARTEAFF
>TRBJ2-3|-|TRBV9|-
TGTGCCAGCAGCGTTTTATCTAGAGCTACGCAGTATTTT
CASSVLSRATQYF
>TRBJ2-3|-|TRBV24-1|TRBD2
TGTGCCACCAGTGGTCTAGCGGGCTCTAGCACAGATACGCAGTATTTT
CATSGLAGSSTDTQYF
>TRBJ2-5|-|TRBV4-1|TRBD1
TGCGCCAGCAGCCAAGATCAGGGGGCAGGGGAAGGGGAGACCCAGTACTTC
CASSQDQGAGEGETQYF
>TRBJ1-2|once|TRBV29-1|-
TGCAGCGTTGCCCACCAGGGAACGGTCACCTTC
CSVAHQGTVTF
>TRBJ1-5|-|TRBV6-1|TRBD1
TGTGCCAGCAGTGCCCGACAGGGGGCCCCTAGCAATCAGCCCCAGCATTTT
CASSARQGAPSNQPQHF
>TRBJ1-6|-|TRBV9|-
TGTGCCAGCAGCCCTCAGGGGTCCTATAATTCACCCCTCCACTTT
CASSPQGSYNSPLHF
>TRBJ2-2|-|TRBV19|TRBD1
TGTGCCAGTACACAGGGGGCCGGGGAGCTGTTTTTT
CASTQGAGELFF
>TRBJ1-2|-|TRBV5-1|TRBD1
TGCGCCAGCAGCACGGGACAGGGGGCCGGCTACACCTTC
CASSTGQGAGYTF
>TRBJ2-1|-|TRBV2|-
TGTGCCAGCTTAGACTCCTCCGACAATGAGCAGTTCTTC
CASLDSSDNEQFF
>TRBJ2-7|-|TRBV14|TRBD2
TGTGCCAGCAGTCCTAGCGGAACCACCTTAGAGCAGTACTTC
CASSPSGTTLEQYF
>TRBJ1-2|-|TRBV6-6|-
TGTGCCAGCAGCTACCTCAATACACCCGCTAACTATGGCTACACCTTC
CASSYLNTPANYGYTF
>TRBJ2-3|few|TRBV24-1|TRBD2
TGTGCCACCAGTGATAGACTAGCGGGAGAGATCACAGATACGCAGTATTTT
CATSDRLAGEITDTQYF
>TRBJ2-2|-|TRBV27|-
TGTGCCAGCAGGCGGACAGCTTCGAACACCGGGGAGCTGTTTTTT
CASRRTASNTGELFF
>TRBJ2-1|once|TRBV3-1/TRBV3-2|TRBD2
TGTGCCAGCAGCCCTGGACTAGCGGGAGCCGGAGATGAGCAGTTCTTC
CASSPGLAGAGDEQFF
>TRBJ1-2|-|TRBV6-5|-
TGTGCCAGCAGTTACTCGACTTGGGGCCCCTATGGCTACACCTTC
CASSYSTWGPYGYTF
>TRBJ2-3|-|TRBV2|-
TGTGCCAGCAGTGAAGAGGGCGGGGAGGCAGATACGCAGTATTTT
CASSEEGGEADTQYF
>TRBJ1-2|-|TRBV28|-
TGTGCCAGCAGTTCCCCGGGGAACTATGGCTACACCTTC
CASSSPGNYGYTF
>TRBJ1-2|-|TRBV9|TRBD1
TGTGCCAGCAGCCCCGGGACAGGGGTAGGTGGCTACACCTTC
CASSPGTGVGGYTF
>TRBJ1-5|-|TRBV5-5|-
TGTGCCAGCAGCATACTATTAACAGGGTTTCGGAATCAGCCCCAGCATTTT
CASSILLTGFRNQPQHF
>TRBJ2-3|-|TRBV14|TRBD2
TGTGCCAGCAGCCCTGGACTAGCGGGGGCCCGCACAGATACGCAGTATTTT
CASSPGLAGARTDTQYF
>TRBJ1-1|-|TRBV9|-
TGTGCCAGCAGCCCCTTCAGAAACACTGAAGCTTTCTTT
CASSPFRNTEAFF
>TRBJ2-3|-|TRBV2|TRBD1
TGTGCCACCAAAGGACAGGGGGCTTCAGATACGCAGTATTTT
CATKGQGASDTQYF
>TRBJ1-5|few|TRBV7-9|-
TGTGCCAGCAGCTTTGGAGGGGTTCAGCCCCAGCATTTT
CASSFGGVQPQHF
>TRBJ2-7|-|TRBV19|TRBD2
TGTGCCAGTAGTATCCGGCCCGGGGGCGGGAGGAATACCTACGAGCAGTACTTC
CASSIRPGGGRNTYEQYF
>TRBJ2-5|-|TRBV4-1|TRBD2
TGCGCCAGCAGCCAAAGGGATGCGGGAGGCTCGAAAGAGACCCAGTACTTC
CASSQRDAGGSKETQYF
>TRBJ1-2|once|TRBV3-1/TRBV3-2|TRBD1
TGTGCCAGCAGCCTTTCGGACAGGGAGCGGGGTGGCTACACCTTC
CASSLSDRERGGYTF